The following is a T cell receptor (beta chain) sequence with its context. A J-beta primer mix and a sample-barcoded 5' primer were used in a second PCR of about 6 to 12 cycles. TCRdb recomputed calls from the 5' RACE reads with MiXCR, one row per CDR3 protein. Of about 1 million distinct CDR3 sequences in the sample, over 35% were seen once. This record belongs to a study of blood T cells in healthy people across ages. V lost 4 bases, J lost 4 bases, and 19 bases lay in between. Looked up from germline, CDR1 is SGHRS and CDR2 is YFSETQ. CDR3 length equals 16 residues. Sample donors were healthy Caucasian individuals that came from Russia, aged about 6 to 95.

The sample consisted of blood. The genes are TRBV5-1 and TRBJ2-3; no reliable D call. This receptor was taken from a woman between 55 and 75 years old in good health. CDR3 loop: CASSAGPTQTADTQYF. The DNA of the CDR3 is TGCGCCAGCAGCGCCGGTCCCACCCAGACGGCAGATACGCAGTATTTT.